The rows below give T cell receptor beta chains drawn from one sample of a study of tumor-infiltrating lymphocytes in oesophageal squamous cell carcinoma. Using its own MiXCR run on the PCR reads, TCRdb lists one record per CDR3 protein. The data contain 15,000 to 25,000 distinct CDR3 sequences, about 40% of them singletons. Source material: normal esophageal tissue next to the tumor. The receptor source for this set is a male donor with esophageal squamous cell carcinoma. Each CDR3 is given with its conserved first and last residue. Each record gives: J gene, CDR3 length, V gene, clone size, D gene, CDR3 protein, CDR3 DNA. D genes are given only for firm matches. For some rows the clone size is stated as once, few or many, or as a class when expanded; others skip it.

j_call: TRBJ2-7
cdr3_length: 14
v_call: TRBV12-3/TRBV12-4
clone_size: once
d_call: -
cdr3_aa: CASSPREATYEQYF
cdr3_nt: TGTGCCAGCAGCCCCCGGGAAGCTACCTACGAGCAGTACTTC

j_call: TRBJ2-4
cdr3_length: 15
v_call: TRBV6-6
clone_size: many
d_call: -
cdr3_aa: CASSYGENPKNIQYF
cdr3_nt: TGTGCCAGCAGTTACGGGGAGAATCCCAAAAACATTCAGTACTTC

j_call: TRBJ2-4
cdr3_length: 14
v_call: TRBV7-2
clone_size: once
d_call: TRBD2
cdr3_aa: CASSLPGLASQEYF
cdr3_nt: TGTGCCAGCAGCTTGCCGGGACTAGCAAGCCAGGAGTACTTC

j_call: TRBJ2-6
cdr3_length: 19
v_call: TRBV7-8
clone_size: medium-sized
d_call: TRBD1
cdr3_aa: CASSKFDRVYLGGANVLTF
cdr3_nt: TGTGCCAGCAGCAAATTCGACAGGGTTTATCTAGGCGGGGCCAACGTCCTGACTTTC

j_call: TRBJ2-7
cdr3_length: 15
v_call: TRBV6-1
clone_size: few
d_call: TRBD1
cdr3_aa: CASSLSGTGSSEQYF
cdr3_nt: TGTGCCAGCAGTTTATCCGGGACAGGGTCTTCCGAGCAGTACTTC

j_call: TRBJ2-7
cdr3_length: 18
v_call: TRBV27
clone_size: many
d_call: -
cdr3_aa: CASSRSLPLAAYSYEQYF
cdr3_nt: TGTGCCAGCAGTAGAAGCTTGCCCCTGGCAGCCTACTCCTACGAGCAGTACTTC

j_call: TRBJ2-5
cdr3_length: 14
v_call: TRBV11-1
clone_size: -
d_call: -
cdr3_aa: CASRTTGIGETQYF
cdr3_nt: TGTGCCAGCAGAACGACGGGAATTGGAGAGACCCAGTACTTC

j_call: TRBJ2-2
cdr3_length: 13
v_call: TRBV19
clone_size: few
d_call: -
cdr3_aa: CASSKNRAGELFF
cdr3_nt: TGTGCCAGTAGTAAAAATAGGGCCGGGGAGCTGTTTTTT

j_call: TRBJ2-5
cdr3_length: 15
v_call: TRBV28
clone_size: -
d_call: TRBD1
cdr3_aa: CASNDRGRDQETQYF
cdr3_nt: TGTGCCAGCAATGACAGGGGCCGTGACCAAGAGACCCAGTACTTC

j_call: TRBJ1-2
cdr3_length: 15
v_call: TRBV9
clone_size: few
d_call: -
cdr3_aa: CASTPAGPQHFGYTF
cdr3_nt: TGTGCCAGCACGCCCGCAGGGCCCCAACACTTTGGCTACACCTTC

j_call: TRBJ1-5
cdr3_length: 16
v_call: TRBV19
clone_size: -
d_call: -
cdr3_aa: CASSIAEVGVGQPQHF
cdr3_nt: TGTGCCAGTAGTATTGCGGAGGTGGGGGTCGGTCAGCCCCAGCATTTT

j_call: TRBJ2-7
cdr3_length: 17
v_call: TRBV7-9
clone_size: -
d_call: TRBD2
cdr3_aa: CASSLALGSGRTGEQYF
cdr3_nt: TGTGCCAGCAGCTTAGCCCTGGGCAGCGGGAGAACGGGCGAGCAGTACTTC

j_call: TRBJ1-1
cdr3_length: 13
v_call: TRBV7-6
clone_size: -
d_call: TRBD1
cdr3_aa: CASSFDRDTEAFF
cdr3_nt: TGTGCCAGCAGCTTCGACAGGGACACTGAAGCTTTCTTT

j_call: TRBJ2-2
cdr3_length: 15
v_call: TRBV5-1
clone_size: many
d_call: -
cdr3_aa: CASSIGTSNTGELFF
cdr3_nt: TGCGCCAGCAGCATAGGGACATCGAACACCGGGGAGCTGTTTTTT

j_call: TRBJ2-2
cdr3_length: 15
v_call: TRBV7-6
clone_size: few
d_call: TRBD1
cdr3_aa: CASSLQQGSTGELFF
cdr3_nt: TGTGCCAGCAGCTTACAACAGGGGAGCACCGGGGAGCTGTTTTTT

j_call: TRBJ2-4
cdr3_length: 16
v_call: TRBV7-2
clone_size: once
d_call: TRBD2
cdr3_aa: CASSSQLAGEGNIQYF
cdr3_nt: TGTGCCAGCAGCTCCCAACTAGCGGGAGAAGGTAACATTCAGTACTTC

j_call: TRBJ1-4
cdr3_length: 15
v_call: TRBV12-3/TRBV12-4
clone_size: few
d_call: TRBD1
cdr3_aa: CASSSTGALNEKLFF
cdr3_nt: TGTGCCAGCAGCTCGACAGGGGCCTTAAATGAAAAACTGTTTTTT

j_call: TRBJ2-5
cdr3_length: 15
v_call: TRBV7-8
clone_size: -
d_call: TRBD1
cdr3_aa: CASSLEGTGQETQYF
cdr3_nt: TGTGCCAGCAGCTTAGAAGGGACAGGACAAGAGACCCAGTACTTC

j_call: TRBJ2-7
cdr3_length: 13
v_call: TRBV2
clone_size: many
d_call: TRBD1
cdr3_aa: CASGDRVAYEQYF
cdr3_nt: TGTGCCAGTGGGGACAGGGTAGCCTACGAGCAGTACTTC

j_call: TRBJ2-1
cdr3_length: 13
v_call: TRBV12-3/TRBV12-4
clone_size: -
d_call: -
cdr3_aa: CASSLKRNNEQFF
cdr3_nt: TGTGCCAGCAGTTTAAAGCGGAACAATGAGCAGTTCTTC

j_call: TRBJ1-3
cdr3_length: 16
v_call: TRBV6-6
clone_size: -
d_call: -
cdr3_aa: CASSYDPEGSGNTIYF
cdr3_nt: TGTGCCAGCAGTTACGACCCGGAGGGATCTGGAAACACCATATATTTT

j_call: TRBJ2-2
cdr3_length: 18
v_call: TRBV15
clone_size: few
d_call: TRBD1
cdr3_aa: CATSRGLWGQGKTGELFF
cdr3_nt: TGTGCCACCAGCAGAGGTCTATGGGGACAGGGAAAAACCGGGGAGCTGTTTTTT

j_call: TRBJ2-7
cdr3_length: 13
v_call: TRBV5-1
clone_size: many
d_call: TRBD1
cdr3_aa: CASSQQGDYEQYF
cdr3_nt: TGCGCCAGCAGCCAGCAGGGGGACTACGAGCAGTACTTC

j_call: TRBJ2-7
cdr3_length: 14
v_call: TRBV7-3
clone_size: many
d_call: TRBD1
cdr3_aa: CASSLSGQGYEQYF
cdr3_nt: TGTGCCAGCAGCTTAAGCGGACAGGGGTACGAGCAGTACTTC